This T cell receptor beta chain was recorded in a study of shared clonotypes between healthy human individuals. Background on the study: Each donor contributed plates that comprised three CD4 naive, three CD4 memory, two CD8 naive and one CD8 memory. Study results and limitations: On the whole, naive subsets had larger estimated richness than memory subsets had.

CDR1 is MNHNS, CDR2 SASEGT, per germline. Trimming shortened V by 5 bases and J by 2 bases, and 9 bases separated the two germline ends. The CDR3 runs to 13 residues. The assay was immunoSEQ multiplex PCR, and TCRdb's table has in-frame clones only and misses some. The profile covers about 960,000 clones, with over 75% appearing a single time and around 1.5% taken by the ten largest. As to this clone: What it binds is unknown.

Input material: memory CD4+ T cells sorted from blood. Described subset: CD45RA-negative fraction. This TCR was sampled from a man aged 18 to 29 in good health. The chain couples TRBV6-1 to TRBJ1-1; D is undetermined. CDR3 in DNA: TGTGCCAGCAGTAAGAGGGTTAACACTGAAGCTTTCTTT. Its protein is CASSKRVNTEAFF.